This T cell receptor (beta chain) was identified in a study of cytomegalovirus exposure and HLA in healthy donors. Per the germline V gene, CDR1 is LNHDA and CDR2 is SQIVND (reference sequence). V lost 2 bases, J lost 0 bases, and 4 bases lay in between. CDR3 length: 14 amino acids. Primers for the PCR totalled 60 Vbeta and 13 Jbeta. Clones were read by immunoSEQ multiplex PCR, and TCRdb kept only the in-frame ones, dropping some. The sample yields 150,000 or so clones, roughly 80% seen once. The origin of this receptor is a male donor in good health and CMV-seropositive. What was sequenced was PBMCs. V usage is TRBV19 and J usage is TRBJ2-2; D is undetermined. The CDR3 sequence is CASSIQTNTGELFF. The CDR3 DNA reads TGTGCCAGTAGTATACAGACGAACACCGGGGAGCTGTTTTTT. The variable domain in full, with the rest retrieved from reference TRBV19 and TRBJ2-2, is DGGITQSPKYLFRKEGQNVTLSCEQNLNHDAMYWYRQDPGQGLRLIYYSQIVNDFQKGDIAEGYSVSREKKESFPLTVTSAQKNPTAFYLCASSIQTNTGELFFGEGSRLTVL.